This T cell receptor beta chain was recovered during a study of T cells in Graves' hyperthyroidism and ophthalmopathy (dated by TCRdb to about 2019). Broadly, across the study: Peripheral blood samples were taken at the time of initial diagnosis, prior to any treatment. Thyroid tissue and blood T-cell repertoires from six Graves' hyperthyroidism patients were also compared in the study. The 100 discovery patients were randomly split 7:3 into training and test sets. The paper describes TCR Vbeta CDR3 sequencing of fewer than 150 peripheral blood samples, made up of roughly 45 ophthalmopathy patients, roughly 80 hyperthyroidism patients and 17 progressor patients. A discovery cohort of roughly 96 patients, roughly 45 with Graves' ophthalmopathy and 57 with stable Graves' hyperthyroidism, was used to find distinguishing TCR V-J signatures. Prospective prediction of ophthalmopathy was tested in an independent validation cohort consisting of 18 to 20 hyperthyroidism patients and 15 to 17 patients who later progressed to ophthalmopathy. After blood sampling, hyperthyroidism patients were treated with methimazole at a starting dose of 30 mg daily, and ophthalmopathy patients were treated with high-dose intravenous methylprednisolone. Findings and caveats that apply to the study as a whole: During validation, the model predicted progression to ophthalmopathy a median of about 6.5 months ahead of onset, with almost 71% sensitivity and about 75% specificity. A 13 V-J signature model separated ophthalmopathy from stable hyperthyroidism, with approximately 87% sensitivity and roughly 81% specificity in cross-validation and 80%/75% in testing. Sample size was not statistically predetermined, and investigators were not blinded to group allocation. Most expanded thyroid clonotypes (frequency above 0.001) were also found in blood, which suggests that blood repertoires may mirror thyroid immune responses.

A patient counted as having stable Graves' hyperthyroidism if no progression to ophthalmopathy occurred over 18 months of follow-up. Hyperthyroidism patients were newly diagnosed, had a disease duration of under 2 months, and were aged 18 to 65 years. The study excluded patients with uncontrolled infections, other autoimmune diseases, pregnancy or lactation. Diagnoses were established on the basis of clinical symptoms, serum thyroxine and TRAb, thyroid ultrasound, and orbital computed tomography. PBMCs were isolated from about 10 ml of fresh peripheral blood by Ficoll-Paque density gradient centrifugation. Trizol reagent was used to extract total RNA, and RNA quality was then checked on an Agilent 2100 Bioanalyzer. A remark on this clonotype: Its specific antigen is unknown. Qualities for individual bases were not recorded, and no much larger clone is one base off.

The TCR beta CDR3 regions were amplified from RNA transcripts. For the first round of RT-PCR on the TCR CDR3, the HTBI primer set was used together with the Qiagen OneStep RT-PCR kit. Libraries were constructed in a second round of multiplex PCR, after which size selection and purification were performed. Sequencing of the libraries was done on an Illumina HiSeq2000 using paired-end 100 bp reads. Concerning the study's data processing: SOAPnuke was used to process the raw data, throwing out any read that contained adapters or uncalled bases, had a mean Phred below 15, or lacked an exact constant-primer or identifier match. COPE v1.2.5 was used to merge the high-quality paired reads, and each unique nucleotide sequence was defined as a clonotype. Clonotypes were aligned to IMGT TRBV, TRBD and TRBJ reference segments using MiTCR v1.1. The analysis included only V-J combinations with a frequency above 0.0001, which together covered about 99% of the repertoires. A TCS score was defined as the ratio between F50 (clonal expansion) and ExV (chaos), using BLOSUM62-based TCRdist between CDR3 peptides within each V-J. Welch's t-statistics and random forest reduced fewer than 550 V-J features to 13, which were used in a naive Bayes classifier (R e1071). Thyroid-blood repertoire similarity was quantified with the Morisita-Horn index. The public reads were run again by TCRdb, first through fastp at Q25 and then through MiXCR, and only productive beta chains were kept. Every entry covers one CDR3 protein and lists the most common genes and DNA from its rows. TCRdb assigned the V and J calls; the authors' analysis was not used. For this sample there are about 840,000 distinct CDR3 sequences; 38% appear just once. Clones ranked in the top ten supply roughly 8.3% of the sample.

The germline V gene specifies ENHRY as CDR1 and SYGVKD as CDR2. The CDR3 has 12 amino acids, counting the end cysteine and phenylalanine. Only the CDR3 region is kept as DNA, spanning 36 bases read in frame from base 1. V lost 4 bases and J lost 5 bases, and the count of bases not matched to a germline gene is 1. Material for sequencing was blood. The receptor was isolated from a man between 18 and 29 years old with Graves' hyperthyroidism. The rearrangement joined TRBV10-3 to TRBJ2-5; TRBD1 aligns with 7 central bases. CDR3 reads: CAISATGETQYF. Here is the DNA: TGTGCCATCAGTGCGACAGGGGAGACCCAGTACTTC.